This T cell receptor beta chain is drawn from a study of blood T cells in healthy people across ages. PCR was performed a second time for roughly 7 to 11 cycles using a sample-barcoded 5' primer and a J-beta primer mix. TCRdb reanalysed the 5' RACE reads using MiXCR and keeps one entry per CDR3 protein. The sample has 1.5 million to 2 million distinct CDR3 sequences; under 30% are singletons. This clonotype was picked up many times. This CDR3 comprises 13 residues. V was trimmed by 5 bases and J by 9 bases, leaving 14 bases between them. The rearrangement uses TRBV12-3 or TRBV12-4 and TRBJ2-1; D not resolved. The receptor comes from a woman in her 30s in good health. Sequencing used blood. For the CDR3, the DNA is TGTGCCAGCAGTCCACCGGACCGGGTTGAGCAGTTCTTC. Amino acids: CASSPPDRVEQFF.